The present T cell receptor beta chain was sequenced within a study of T-cell reconstitution after alpha-beta-depleted transplantation in children. Molecular barcoding with unique molecular identifiers was used for the TCRbeta library. TCRdb analysed the PCR reads with MiXCR anew, one entry per CDR3 protein. The data contain a few hundred thousand distinct CDR3 sequences, 25% to 30% of them singletons. The CDR3 extends over 16 amino acids. Germline-derived CDR1 and CDR2 are SGHRS and YFSETQ. Trimming left V 3 bases short and J 6 bases short, with 18 bases between. This chain links TRBV5-1 with TRBJ2-2; weak D call: TRBD2 (5 bases). The specimen comprised PBMCs, sampled before TCRalphabeta/CD19-depleted stem cell transplant. This clonotype was obtained from a boy younger than two with Wiskott-Aldrich syndrome, due to receive a stem cell transplant. The CDR3 loop is CASSSAQRARPGELFF. The CDR3 nucleotides are TGCGCCAGCAGCTCGGCGCAGAGGGCCCGACCCGGGGAGCTGTTTTTT.